The 17 T cell receptor beta chains in this list originate from one sample, sequenced in a study of blood T cell repertoires in COVID-19. Sequenced by immunoSEQ multiplex PCR; TCRdb stores in-frame clones only, minus some. Here the sample spans approximately 59,000 clones, more than 80% being singletons. Material: peripheral blood. All receptors come from a human donor in a cohort sampled during active COVID-19.

The chain joins TRBV12-5 to TRBJ1-4; 7 bases are shared with TRBD1. The CDR3 is 12 residues long. Germline values: CDR1 LGHNT, CDR2 FRNRAP. V dropped 6 bases and J dropped 8; count of bases not matched to a gene: 3. CDR3 DNA sequence: TGTGCTAGTGGGGGACAGTTGGAAAAACTGTTTTTT. Translated: CASGGQLEKLFF.

The chain carries TRBV6-6 and TRBJ1-2; 8 bases align to TRBD1. Trimming cost V 6 bases and J 8 bases; bases outside gene matches: 11. The length of the CDR3 is 14 residues. CDR1 MNHNY and CDR2 SVGAGI come from the germline V gene (reference sequence). The CDR3 spells CASSTSSGGIGYTF. The DNA of the CDR3 is TGTGCCAGCAGCACGAGCTCAGGGGGCATCGGCTACACCTTC.

The chain is built from TRBV6-6 and TRBJ1-1, with 7 bases fitting TRBD1. Per germline, CDR1 MNHNY and CDR2 SVGAGI (reference sequence). V shed 0 bases, J shed 3 bases, and the junction held 4 bases outside the gene matches. The CDR3 runs 15 residues. The DNA of the CDR3 is TGTGCCAGCAGTTACTCAGAGGGGGCGTACACTGAAGCTTTCTTT. Translated, it gives CASSYSEGAYTEAFF.

The sample holds one count of this clone. The V and J genes are TRBV12-3 or TRBV12-4 and TRBJ1-2; 8 bases agree with TRBD1. This CDR3 is 13 amino acids long. J was trimmed by 8 bases and V by 6 bases; bases with no gene match: 8. The CDR3 spells CASRRSGGGGYTF. The DNA for the CDR3 is TGTGCCAGCAGACGATCAGGGGGCGGAGGCTACACCTTC.

V and J are TRBV9 and TRBJ2-7, with D hard to call. CDR3 length: 15 residues. Germline CDR1 and CDR2: SGDLS and YYNGEE. V shed 0 bases and J shed 0 bases, with 10 bases lying between them. The CDR3, as DNA: TGTGCCAGCAGCGTAGACTCCTACTACTCCTACGAGCAGTACTTC. It encodes CASSVDSYYSYEQYF.

This clone was seen a single time. The rearrangement joins TRBV18 to TRBJ2-1; tentatively, D is TRBD1 (5 bases). There are 16 residues in the CDR3. Deletions cut 0 bases from V and 1 base from J, with 10 bases between. Germline assignment: CDR1 KGHSH and CDR2 LQKENI. Here the CDR3 reads CASSPPGHKSYNEQFF. CDR3 coding DNA: TGTGCCAGCTCACCACCGGGGCATAAATCCTACAATGAGCAGTTCTTC.

The rearrangement joins TRBV7-6 to TRBJ2-5; D is unresolved. The V end was cut by 0 bases, the J end by 4 bases, with 12 bases between. CDR1 is SGHVS, CDR2 FNYEAQ, per germline. The CDR3 extends over 15 amino acids. Written as DNA, the CDR3 is TGTGCCAGCAGCTTAGCGCTCCAAGCACGAGAGACCCAGTACTTC. This translates into CASSLALQARETQYF.

This clone is a singleton in its sample. This CDR3 reads CASSYDRDEKLFF. CDR3 nucleotides: TGTGCCAGCAGTTACGACAGGGATGAAAAACTGTTTTTT. The gene calls are TRBV6-6 and TRBJ1-4; the match to TRBD1 covers 7 bases. The germline CDR1 and CDR2 sequences are MNHNY and SVGAGI (reference sequence). The CDR3 totals 13 residues. The junction had 0 bases not matched to a gene; V was cut back by 2 bases and J by 6 bases.

This chain joins TRBV7-3 and TRBJ2-5, with 11 bases lining up with TRBD2. CDR1 and CDR2 from the germline V gene are SGHTA and FQGTGA. The CDR3 has 14 residues. V shed 2 bases, J shed 6 bases, and the junction held 2 bases outside the gene matches. In DNA, the CDR3 is TGTGCCAGCAGCTTACTAGCGGGGGGACAGACCCAGTACTTC. Translation gives CASSLLAGGQTQYF. The complete variable domain, with remaining parts taken from reference TRBV7-3 and TRBJ2-5, reads GAGVSQTPSNKVTEKGKYVELRCDPISGHTALYWYRQSLGQGPEFLIYFQGTGAADDSGLPNDRFFAVRPEGSVSTLKIQRTERGDSAVYLCASSLLAGGQTQYFGPGTRLLVL.

The rearrangement joins TRBV5-4 to TRBJ1-2; possible D gene TRBD1, 6 bases. CDR3 size: 13 residues. V was trimmed by 1 base and J by 7 bases, leaving 11 bases between them. CDR1 is SGHNT, CDR2 YYREEE, per germline (reference sequence). The CDR3 region is CASSLYRVGGYTF. The CDR3 DNA reads as TGTGCCAGCAGCTTGTACAGGGTCGGTGGCTACACCTTC.

The chain recombines TRBV14 with TRBJ1-4; no reliable D call. The CDR3 sequence is 14 residues long. Germline CDR1 and CDR2: SGHDN and FVKESK. Trimming shortened V by 2 bases and J by 7 bases, and 11 bases separated the two germline ends. The CDR3 DNA reads TGTGCCAGCAGCCAATGGTCTGTCGGTGAAAAACTGTTTTTT. Translated, it gives CASSQWSVGEKLFF.

This rearrangement joins TRBV7-9 to TRBJ1-6, with no clear D. Germline-derived CDR1 and CDR2 are SEHNR and FQNEAQ (reference sequence). Trimming removed 10 bases from V and 0 bases from J, with 13 bases in between. The CDR3 totals 15 residues. CDR3 protein: CAIEGGGSYNSPLHF. The CDR3 DNA is TGTGCCATAGAGGGAGGAGGCTCCTATAATTCACCCCTCCACTTT.

About this clone: Its ends do not fully match the called genes, so a read error is possible. The chain recombines TRBV7-7 with TRBJ2-1; TRBD2 agrees at 8 bases. CDR1 is SSHAT, CDR2 FNYEAQ, per germline (reference sequence). The length of the CDR3 is 16 residues. CDR3 nucleotide sequence: TGTGCTAGCAGCCTAGGTACTAGCGGAGCCTACAATGAGCAGTTCTTC. It translates to CASSLGTSGAYNEQFF.

This chain links TRBV4-1 with TRBJ1-1; 8 bases are a match to TRBD1. The CDR3 consists of 20 residues. Looked up from germline, CDR1 is MGHRA and CDR2 is YSYEKL. Germline trimming cut 0 bases from V and 11 bases from J; bases unmatched to any gene: 26. The CDR3 region is CASSQDRVAAGGARSPWAFF. The CDR3 nucleotides read TGCGCCAGCAGCCAAGATCGGGTGGCGGCAGGGGGCGCGAGGTCGCCCTGGGCTTTCTTT.

The rearrangement joins TRBV11-3 to TRBJ2-1, with TRBD1 matching over 9 bases. The CDR3 has 15 residues. The J segment lost 3 bases and the V segment lost 5 bases, leaving 5 bases of the junction unmatched. Germline V gene data show CDR1 as SGHNT and CDR2 as YENEEA. The CDR3 DNA reads as TGTGCCAGCAGCCCGGACAGGGGCAACTACAATGAGCAGTTCTTC. This encodes CASSPDRGNYNEQFF.

The chain is built from TRBV5-1 and TRBJ1-2; TRBD1 matches 8 bases. CDR1 is SGHRS and CDR2 is YFSETQ in the germline V gene. V dropped 0 bases and J dropped 1; count of bases not matched to a gene: 8. The CDR3 length is 17 residues. The CDR3 reads CASSLDPGTGHNYGYTF. CDR3 DNA: TGCGCCAGCAGCTTGGACCCCGGGACAGGACATAACTATGGCTACACCTTC.

The chain carries TRBV7-8 and TRBJ1-2; 7 nucleotides align to TRBD1. The CDR3 sequence is 16 residues long. Losses at the gene ends were 5 bases for V and 1 base for J; bases not matched to a gene: 10. Germline CDR1 is SGHVS and CDR2 is FQNEAQ. DNA for the CDR3: TGTGCCAGCAGCCCTAGCATGGGACAGCATAACTATGGCTACACCTTC. Protein sequence: CASSPSMGQHNYGYTF.